The rows below give T cell receptor beta chains drawn from one sample of a study of T cell changes during pregnancy in multiple sclerosis. Sequencing used immunoSEQ multiplex PCR; TCRdb keeps in-frame clones, though not all of them. The repertoire has about 42,000 clones, less than 90% of them found once; the top ten carry 0.55% to 0.75%. The sequencing used CD4+ T cells from peripheral blood mononuclear cells, collected before pregnancy. These receptors came from a female donor with multiple sclerosis, enrolled in a pregnancy study. Both conserved end residues are part of each CDR3. The D gene is left open where the match is weak. For some rows the clone size is stated as once, few or many, or as a class when expanded; others skip it.

CDR3 protein: CASSVIEGSSEAFF
CDR3 DNA: TGTGCCAGCAGCGTAATCGAGGGATCGTCTGAAGCTTTCTTT
J gene: TRBJ1-1
V gene: TRBV9
clone size: -
D gene: -

CDR3 protein: CASSDPGALTSYEQYF
CDR3 DNA: TGCGCCAGCAGTGATCCTGGGGCCCTTACGTCCTACGAGCAGTACTTC
J gene: TRBJ2-7
V gene: TRBV10-2
clone size: -
D gene: -

CDR3 protein: CASTHETGSTEAFF
CDR3 DNA: TGTGCCAGCACCCACGAGACAGGGAGTACTGAAGCTTTCTTT
J gene: TRBJ1-1
V gene: TRBV6-6
clone size: -
D gene: TRBD1

CDR3 protein: CASSSDRVKAFF
CDR3 DNA: TGTGCCAGCAGCTCGGACAGGGTTAAAGCTTTCTTT
J gene: TRBJ1-1
V gene: TRBV11-2
clone size: many
D gene: TRBD1

CDR3 protein: CASSALAGAYNEQFF
CDR3 DNA: TGTGCCAGCAGTGCACTAGCGGGCGCTTACAATGAGCAGTTCTTC
J gene: TRBJ2-1
V gene: TRBV6-4
clone size: -
D gene: TRBD2

CDR3 protein: CAWSRQGYEQYF
CDR3 DNA: TGTGCCTGGAGCCGACAGGGCTACGAGCAGTACTTC
J gene: TRBJ2-7
V gene: TRBV30
clone size: -
D gene: TRBD1

CDR3 protein: CASSFSLNQPQHF
CDR3 DNA: TGTGCCAGCAGTTTTAGTCTCAATCAGCCCCAGCATTTT
J gene: TRBJ1-5
V gene: TRBV27
clone size: -
D gene: -

CDR3 protein: CASSPGPGLAGSYNEQFF
CDR3 DNA: TGTGCCAGCTCACCCGGGCCGGGACTAGCGGGGTCCTACAATGAGCAGTTCTTC
J gene: TRBJ2-1
V gene: TRBV18
clone size: once
D gene: TRBD2

CDR3 protein: CASSHRDRGLQPQHF
CDR3 DNA: TGTGCCAGCAGCCACCGGGACAGGGGGCTACAGCCCCAGCATTTT
J gene: TRBJ1-5
V gene: TRBV5-6
clone size: -
D gene: TRBD1

CDR3 protein: CASSQLGQGVEKLFF
CDR3 DNA: TGTGCCAGCAGCCAATTGGGACAGGGGGTAGAAAAACTGTTTTTT
J gene: TRBJ1-4
V gene: TRBV11-2
clone size: once
D gene: TRBD1

CDR3 protein: CASSPTGKSGNTIYF
CDR3 DNA: TGTGCCAGCTCACCGACAGGGAAGTCTGGAAACACCATATATTTT
J gene: TRBJ1-3
V gene: TRBV18
clone size: few
D gene: TRBD1

CDR3 protein: CASSLPGLLLNQPQHF
CDR3 DNA: TGTGCCAGCAGTTTGCCGGGACTGCTACTCAATCAGCCCCAGCATTTT
J gene: TRBJ1-5
V gene: TRBV6-5
clone size: -
D gene: -

CDR3 protein: CASSSGTGGTEAFF
CDR3 DNA: TGCGCCAGCAGCTCTGGGACAGGGGGTACTGAAGCTTTCTTT
J gene: TRBJ1-1
V gene: TRBV5-1
clone size: -
D gene: TRBD1

CDR3 protein: CAISDRQVADTQYF
CDR3 DNA: TGTGCCATCAGTGATCGGCAGGTGGCAGATACGCAGTATTTT
J gene: TRBJ2-3
V gene: TRBV10-3
clone size: -
D gene: -

CDR3 protein: CASSIGGSTEAFF
CDR3 DNA: TGTGCCAGTAGTATCGGGGGGAGCACTGAAGCTTTCTTT
J gene: TRBJ1-1
V gene: TRBV19
clone size: -
D gene: -

CDR3 protein: CASRTVARKWEQYF
CDR3 DNA: TGTGCCAGCAGGACCGTCGCGAGGAAGTGGGAGCAGTACTTC
J gene: TRBJ2-7
V gene: TRBV11-2
clone size: -
D gene: -

CDR3 protein: CASSPGREGNIQYF
CDR3 DNA: TGCGCCAGCAGCCCGGGCAGGGAGGGGAACATTCAGTACTTC
J gene: TRBJ2-4
V gene: TRBV5-1
clone size: -
D gene: TRBD2

CDR3 protein: CASTGKGAGLTNTGELFF
CDR3 DNA: TGTGCCAGCACAGGGAAGGGAGCGGGGCTAACGAACACCGGGGAGCTGTTTTTT
J gene: TRBJ2-2
V gene: TRBV7-9
clone size: -
D gene: TRBD2

CDR3 protein: CASSPNMNTEAFF
CDR3 DNA: TGCGCCAGCAGCCCAAACATGAACACTGAAGCTTTCTTT
J gene: TRBJ1-1
V gene: TRBV5-1
clone size: -
D gene: -

CDR3 protein: CASRPWTGAGEKLFF
CDR3 DNA: TGTGCCAGCAGACCCTGGACAGGGGCAGGCGAAAAACTGTTTTTT
J gene: TRBJ1-4
V gene: TRBV7-3
clone size: -
D gene: TRBD1

CDR3 protein: CASSIQGNTEAFF
CDR3 DNA: TGTGCCAGCAGCATACAGGGTAACACTGAAGCTTTCTTT
J gene: TRBJ1-1
V gene: TRBV7-2
clone size: -
D gene: -

CDR3 protein: CASSVDRGLPSTDTQYF
CDR3 DNA: TGTGCCAGCAGCGTAGACAGGGGACTACCTAGCACAGATACGCAGTATTTT
J gene: TRBJ2-3
V gene: TRBV5-6
clone size: -
D gene: -

CDR3 protein: CASSWDSSNYEQYF
CDR3 DNA: TGCGCCAGCAGCTGGGACAGCTCCAACTACGAGCAGTACTTC
J gene: TRBJ2-7
V gene: TRBV5-1
clone size: -
D gene: TRBD1

CDR3 protein: CASSLGLDTEAFF
CDR3 DNA: TGTGCCAGCTCACTCGGACTTGACACTGAAGCTTTCTTT
J gene: TRBJ1-1
V gene: TRBV18
clone size: few
D gene: -

CDR3 protein: CAWSVGSSNEKLFF
CDR3 DNA: TGTGCCTGGAGTGTGGGCAGTTCTAATGAAAAACTGTTTTTT
J gene: TRBJ1-4
V gene: TRBV30
clone size: -
D gene: -

CDR3 protein: CASLPGQGNEKLFF
CDR3 DNA: TGTGCCAGCCTTCCGGGACAGGGGAATGAAAAACTGTTTTTT
J gene: TRBJ1-4
V gene: TRBV2
clone size: -
D gene: TRBD1

CDR3 protein: CASRQPGQGRRDTQYF
CDR3 DNA: TGTGCCAGCAGGCAACCGGGACAGGGGAGAAGAGATACGCAGTATTTT
J gene: TRBJ2-3
V gene: TRBV7-2
clone size: -
D gene: TRBD1

CDR3 protein: CASSGRGLAGGWEQYF
CDR3 DNA: TGTGCCAGTAGCGGCAGAGGACTAGCGGGAGGCTGGGAGCAGTACTTC
J gene: TRBJ2-7
V gene: TRBV19
clone size: -
D gene: TRBD2

CDR3 protein: CASSDFVTGGGKNIQYF
CDR3 DNA: TGTGCCAGCAGTGATTTTGTCACAGGGGGAGGCAAAAACATTCAGTACTTC
J gene: TRBJ2-4
V gene: TRBV6-1
clone size: few
D gene: TRBD1

CDR3 protein: CASSIDGTYYEQYF
CDR3 DNA: TGTGCCAGTAGTATTGACGGGACATACTACGAGCAGTACTTC
J gene: TRBJ2-7
V gene: TRBV19
clone size: -
D gene: -

CDR3 protein: CASSQDPRAANYGYTF
CDR3 DNA: TGCGCCAGCAGCCAAGACCCCAGGGCGGCTAACTATGGCTACACCTTC
J gene: TRBJ1-2
V gene: TRBV4-1
clone size: -
D gene: -

CDR3 protein: CASSSGLAYNEQFF
CDR3 DNA: TGTGCCAGCAGCTCGGGACTAGCCTACAATGAGCAGTTCTTC
J gene: TRBJ2-1
V gene: TRBV11-3
clone size: -
D gene: TRBD2

CDR3 protein: CASSMLAGVNEQFF
CDR3 DNA: TGTGCCAGTAGTATGCTAGCGGGAGTCAATGAGCAGTTCTTC
J gene: TRBJ2-1
V gene: TRBV19
clone size: -
D gene: TRBD2

CDR3 protein: CASSHPGQGNEKLFF
CDR3 DNA: TGTGCCAGCAGTCACCCGGGACAGGGAAATGAAAAACTGTTTTTT
J gene: TRBJ1-4
V gene: TRBV6-6
clone size: once
D gene: TRBD1

CDR3 protein: CASSLSPNTEAFF
CDR3 DNA: TGTGCCAGCAGCTTGTCCCCAAACACTGAAGCTTTCTTT
J gene: TRBJ1-1
V gene: TRBV5-6
clone size: -
D gene: -

CDR3 protein: CASSVAGRGLTDTQYF
CDR3 DNA: TGTGCCAGCAGCGTAGCGGGAAGAGGACTGACGGATACGCAGTATTTT
J gene: TRBJ2-3
V gene: TRBV9
clone size: -
D gene: -

CDR3 protein: CASSLGWGGQETQYF
CDR3 DNA: TGTGCCAGCAGCTTAGGATGGGGAGGGCAAGAGACCCAGTACTTC
J gene: TRBJ2-5
V gene: TRBV7-6
clone size: once
D gene: TRBD2

CDR3 protein: CASSGQGIYEQYF
CDR3 DNA: TGTGCCAGCAGTGGACAGGGTATCTACGAGCAGTACTTC
J gene: TRBJ2-7
V gene: TRBV7-6
clone size: -
D gene: TRBD1

CDR3 protein: CASSLRLSEYGYTF
CDR3 DNA: TGTGCCAGCAGCTTAAGGCTTTCGGAGTATGGCTACACCTTC
J gene: TRBJ1-2
V gene: TRBV7-8
clone size: -
D gene: -

CDR3 protein: CASRSRQGLPGANVLTF
CDR3 DNA: TGTGCCAGTCGGTCGAGACAGGGCTTGCCTGGGGCCAACGTCCTGACTTTC
J gene: TRBJ2-6
V gene: TRBV19
clone size: -
D gene: TRBD1

CDR3 protein: CSAGASSTDTQYF
CDR3 DNA: TGCAGCGCCGGTGCGTCGAGCACAGATACGCAGTATTTT
J gene: TRBJ2-3
V gene: TRBV29-1
clone size: -
D gene: -

CDR3 protein: CASSIGPQGNEQFF
CDR3 DNA: TGTGCCAGTAGTATAGGCCCACAGGGGAATGAGCAGTTCTTC
J gene: TRBJ2-1
V gene: TRBV19
clone size: -
D gene: TRBD1

CDR3 protein: CASSIDRGLRTEAFF
CDR3 DNA: TGTGCCAGCAGCATCGACAGGGGGCTTCGTACTGAAGCTTTCTTT
J gene: TRBJ1-1
V gene: TRBV7-9
clone size: once
D gene: TRBD1